One sample yielded the 7 T cell receptor beta chains listed below, sequenced in a study of patients and donors after allogeneic stem cell transplantation. From the RT-PCR reads, TCRdb called clonotypes with MiXCR, one entry per CDR3 protein. The data contain about 230,000 distinct CDR3 sequences, about 14% of them singletons. Specimen: blood, either unsorted or a sorted T cell fraction (not recorded which). The receptor source for this set is a human donor who was either an allogeneic HSCT recipient or a stem cell or donor lymphocyte infusion donor (not recorded which). It is not recorded whose cells these are; they may come from a transplant donor.

The J gene is TRBJ1-1, the V gene TRBV5-6; no clear D gene. CDR1 is SGHDT and CDR2 is YYEEEE in the germline V gene. The CDR3 covers 20 residues. Between the trimmed V and J ends, which lost 0 bases and 0 bases, there was a span of 24 bases. The CDR3 loop is CASSLVFTAGKASMNTEAFF. CDR3 DNA sequence: TGTGCCAGCAGCTTGGTTTTCACGGCCGGGAAAGCGAGCATGAACACTGAAGCTTTCTTT.

V gene TRBV14 combines with J gene TRBJ1-1; the D is unclear. Between the trimmed V and J ends, which lost 5 bases and 3 bases, there was a span of 19 bases. This CDR3 has 16 amino acids. Germline CDR1 is SGHDN and CDR2 is FVKESK. In DNA, the CDR3 is TGTGCCAGCAGCAAAAAGGGCCCCCGGGCGGACACTGAAGCTTTCTTT. Residues: CASSKKGPRADTEAFF.

Many counts were recorded for this clonotype. The genes are TRBV5-1 and TRBJ2-7; TRBD2 matches at 8 bases. The CDR3 is 13 amino acids. The germline gives CDR1 SGHRS, CDR2 YFSETQ. Trimming took 3 bases from V and 5 from J; bases not matched to a gene: 4. The CDR3 nucleotides read TGCGCCAGCAGCTCGGGACTAGTAGACGAGCAGTACTTC. As protein: CASSSGLVDEQYF.

J is TRBJ2-4 and V is TRBV12-3 or TRBV12-4; 11 nucleotides agree with TRBD2. Trimming removed 5 bases from V and 0 bases from J; junction bases left unmatched: 9. The CDR3 spans 18 residues. The CDR3 coding sequence is TGTGCCAGCAGTCACACTAGCGGGGGAGCCCTAGCCAAAAACATTCAGTACTTC. It translates to CASSHTSGGALAKNIQYF.

This clonotype was counted between two and nine times. The V gene is TRBV6-5, the J gene TRBJ1-2; possibly TRBD1 for D (5 bases). CDR1 MNHEY and CDR2 SVGAGI come from the germline V gene. Trimming shortened V by 2 bases and J by 8 bases, and 12 bases separated the two germline ends. There are 13 residues in the CDR3. The CDR3 sequence: CASSYGQGVGYTF. The CDR3 DNA sequence: TGTGCCAGCAGTTACGGCCAGGGAGTAGGCTACACCTTC.

This clonotype was seen at least ten times. The V gene is TRBV16, the J gene TRBJ1-5; D is ambiguous. Between the trimmed V and J ends, which lost 0 bases and 0 bases, there was a span of 9 bases. The CDR3 spans 16 residues. The germline CDR1 and CDR2 sequences are KGHSY and FQNENV. CDR3 DNA sequence: TGTGCCAGCAGCCAATCGAGGCTACTTAGCAATCAGCCCCAGCATTTT. It is translated as CASSQSRLLSNQPQHF.

This chain links TRBV7-2 with TRBJ1-1; no firm D call. The CDR3 extends over 13 amino acids. V was trimmed by 1 base and J by 3 bases, leaving 6 bases between them. Germline CDR1 reads SGHTA; CDR2 reads FQGNSA. The CDR3 is CASSLVGDTEAFF. The CDR3 DNA reads as TGTGCCAGCAGCTTAGTCGGGGACACTGAAGCTTTCTTT.